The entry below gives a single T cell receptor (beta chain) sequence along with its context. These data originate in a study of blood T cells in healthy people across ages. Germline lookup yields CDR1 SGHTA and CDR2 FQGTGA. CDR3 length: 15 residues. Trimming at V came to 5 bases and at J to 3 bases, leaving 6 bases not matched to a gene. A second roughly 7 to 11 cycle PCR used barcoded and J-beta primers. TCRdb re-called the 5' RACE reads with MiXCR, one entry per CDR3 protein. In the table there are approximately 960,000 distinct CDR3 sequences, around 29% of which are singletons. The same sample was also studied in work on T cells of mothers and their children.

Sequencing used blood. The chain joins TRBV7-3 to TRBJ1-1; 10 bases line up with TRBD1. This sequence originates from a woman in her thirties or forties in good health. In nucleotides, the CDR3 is TGTGCCAGCAGCCCAATAGGGACAGGGGACACTGAAGCTTTCTTT. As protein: CASSPIGTGDTEAFF.